Here is one TCR beta chain with its context. Its antigen is unknown. The sample is drawn from a study of cytomegalovirus exposure and HLA in healthy donors. Study-wide context: A later analysis reported the same platform for the 100 to 150 validation repertoires and the roughly 700 first-cohort repertoires. Regarding the study as a whole: Many donors carried some public TCRs, although rarity characterized most TCR sequences. There were a few CMV-associated chains whose specificity for CMV antigens was confirmed in vitro. The investigators catalogued about 170 TCR beta chains as cytomegalovirus-associated.

The V gene's germline CDR1 is SGHTA and CDR2 FQGTGA. Trimming took off 0 bases at V and 6 bases at J, with 8 bases between the two ends. The CDR3 totals 13 residues. Here immunoSEQ multiplex PCR was the method, and the copy in TCRdb shows in-frame clones only, minus some. The sample lists 200,000 to 250,000 clones; over 80% were seen once. The source is a woman in her twenties or thirties in good health and CMV-seropositive. Material: PBMCs. V usage is TRBV7-3 and J usage is TRBJ1-2; D not resolved. The CDR3: CASSLTGSDGYTF. DNA for the CDR3: TGTGCCAGCAGCTTAACGGGATCGGATGGCTACACCTTC.